Sequencing of this T cell receptor beta chain was carried out in a study of T cells in Graves' hyperthyroidism and ophthalmopathy. Germline-derived CDR1 and CDR2 are DFQATT and SNEGSKA (reference sequence). CDR3 length: 15 residues. Turning to this clonotype: Sequence at one end of the junction differs from germline and may be a read error.

RNA transcripts served as the template for amplifying TCR beta CDR3 regions. Researchers ran a first-round RT-PCR on the TCR CDR3 using the HTBI primer set. TCRdb fed the multiplex PCR reads into MiXCR, producing one record per CDR3 protein. The sample has around 50,000 distinct CDR3 sequences, less than 60% seen once. This sequence was found in a woman aged 45 to 65 with Graves' ophthalmopathy. The sequencing sample was made of blood. The V gene is TRBV20-1, the J gene TRBJ2-3; 8 bases agree with TRBD1. The CDR3 DNA sequence: TGCAGTGCTGCCAACGGACAGGGCGGCACAGATACGCAGTACTTT. Residues: CSAANGQGGTDTQYF.